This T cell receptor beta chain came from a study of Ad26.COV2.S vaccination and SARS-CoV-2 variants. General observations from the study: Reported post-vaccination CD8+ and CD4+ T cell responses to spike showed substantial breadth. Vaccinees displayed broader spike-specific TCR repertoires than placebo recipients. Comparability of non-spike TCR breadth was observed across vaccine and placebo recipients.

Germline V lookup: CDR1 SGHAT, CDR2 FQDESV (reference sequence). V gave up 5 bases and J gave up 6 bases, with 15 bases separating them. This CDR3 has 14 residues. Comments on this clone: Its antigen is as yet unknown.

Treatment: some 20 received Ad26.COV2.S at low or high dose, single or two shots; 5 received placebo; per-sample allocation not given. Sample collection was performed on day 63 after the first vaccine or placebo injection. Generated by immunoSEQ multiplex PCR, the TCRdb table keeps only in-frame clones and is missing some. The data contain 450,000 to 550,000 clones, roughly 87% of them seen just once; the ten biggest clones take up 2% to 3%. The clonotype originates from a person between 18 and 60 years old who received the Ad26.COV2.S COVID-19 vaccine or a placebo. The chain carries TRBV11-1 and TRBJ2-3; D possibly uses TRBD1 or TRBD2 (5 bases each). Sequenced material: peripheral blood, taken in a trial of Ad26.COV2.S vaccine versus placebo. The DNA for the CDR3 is TGTGCCAGCAGCACCTTTGGGGGATCCGATACGCAGTATTTT. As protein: CASSTFGGSDTQYF.